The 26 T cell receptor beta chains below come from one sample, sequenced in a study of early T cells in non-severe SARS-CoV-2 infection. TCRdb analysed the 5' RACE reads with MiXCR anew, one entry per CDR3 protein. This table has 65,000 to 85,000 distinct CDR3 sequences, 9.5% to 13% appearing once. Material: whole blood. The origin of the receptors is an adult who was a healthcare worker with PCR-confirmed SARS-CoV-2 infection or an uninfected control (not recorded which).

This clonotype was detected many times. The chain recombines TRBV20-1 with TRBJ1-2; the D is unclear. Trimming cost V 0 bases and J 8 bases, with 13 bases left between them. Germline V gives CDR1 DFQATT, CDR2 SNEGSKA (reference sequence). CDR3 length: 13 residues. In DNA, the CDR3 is TGCAGTGCTAGAGATCCCCCTGCCCGGGGCTACACCTTC. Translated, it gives CSARDPPARGYTF.

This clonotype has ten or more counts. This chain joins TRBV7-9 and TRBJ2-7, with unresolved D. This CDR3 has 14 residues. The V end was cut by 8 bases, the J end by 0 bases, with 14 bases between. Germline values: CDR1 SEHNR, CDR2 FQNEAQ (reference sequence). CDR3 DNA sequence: TGTGCCAGCGAAAAGGTCCTGAGCTCCTACGAGCAGTACTTC. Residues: CASEKVLSSYEQYF. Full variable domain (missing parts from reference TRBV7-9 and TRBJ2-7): DTGVSQNPRHKITKRGQNVTFRCDPISEHNRLYWYRQTLGQGPEFLTYFQNEAQLEKSRLLSDRFSAERPKGSFSTLEIQRTEQGDSAMYLCASEKVLSSYEQYFGPGTRLTVT.

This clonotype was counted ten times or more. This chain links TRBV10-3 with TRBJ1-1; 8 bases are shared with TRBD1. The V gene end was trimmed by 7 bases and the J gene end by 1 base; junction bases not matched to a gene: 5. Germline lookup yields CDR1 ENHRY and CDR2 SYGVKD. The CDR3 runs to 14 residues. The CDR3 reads CAITRTGSNTEAFF. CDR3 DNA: TGTGCCATCACGCGGACAGGGTCGAACACTGAAGCTTTCTTT.

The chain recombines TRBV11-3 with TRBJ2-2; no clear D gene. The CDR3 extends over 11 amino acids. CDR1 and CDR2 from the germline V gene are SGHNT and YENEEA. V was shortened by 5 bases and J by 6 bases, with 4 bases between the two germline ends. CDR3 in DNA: TGTGCCAGCAGCCCATCCGGGGAGCTGTTTTTT. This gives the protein CASSPSGELFF. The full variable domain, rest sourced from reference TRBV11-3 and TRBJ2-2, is EAGVVQSPRYKIIEKKQPVAFWCNPISGHNTLYWYLQNLGQGPELLIRYENEEAVDDSQLPKDRFSAERLKGVDSTLKIQPAELGDSAVYLCASSPSGELFFGEGSRLTVL.

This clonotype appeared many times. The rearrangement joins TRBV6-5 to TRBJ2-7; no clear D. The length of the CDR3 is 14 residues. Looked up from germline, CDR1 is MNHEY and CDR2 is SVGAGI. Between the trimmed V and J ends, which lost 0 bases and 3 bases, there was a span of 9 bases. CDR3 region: CASSYSMGVYEQYF. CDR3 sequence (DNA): TGTGCCAGCAGTTACTCGATGGGCGTCTACGAGCAGTACTTC.

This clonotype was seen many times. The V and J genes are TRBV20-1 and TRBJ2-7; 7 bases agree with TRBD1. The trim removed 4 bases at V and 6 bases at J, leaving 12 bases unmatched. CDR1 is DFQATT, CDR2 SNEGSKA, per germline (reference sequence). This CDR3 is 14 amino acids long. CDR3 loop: CSATGRYRGSEQYF. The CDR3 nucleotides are TGCAGTGCTACGGGCCGGTACAGGGGATCCGAGCAGTACTTC.

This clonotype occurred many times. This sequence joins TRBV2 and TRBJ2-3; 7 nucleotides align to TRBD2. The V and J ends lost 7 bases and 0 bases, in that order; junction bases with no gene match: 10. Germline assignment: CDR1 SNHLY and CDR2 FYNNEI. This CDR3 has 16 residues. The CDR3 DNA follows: TGTGCCAGCACGGGCGGGGGAACTACTAGCACAGATACGCAGTATTTT. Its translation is CASTGGGTTSTDTQYF.

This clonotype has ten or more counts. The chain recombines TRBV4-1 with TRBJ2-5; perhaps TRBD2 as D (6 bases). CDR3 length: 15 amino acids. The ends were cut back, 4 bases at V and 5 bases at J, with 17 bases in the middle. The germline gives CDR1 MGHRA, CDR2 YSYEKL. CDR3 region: CASSPWGEGGETQYF. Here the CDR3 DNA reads TGCGCCAGCAGCCCCTGGGGGGAAGGAGGGGAGACCCAGTACTTC.

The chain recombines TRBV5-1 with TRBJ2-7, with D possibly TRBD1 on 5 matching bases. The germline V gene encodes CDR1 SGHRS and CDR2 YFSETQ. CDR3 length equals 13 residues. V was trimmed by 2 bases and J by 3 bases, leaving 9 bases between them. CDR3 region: CASSFAQDYEQYF. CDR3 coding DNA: TGCGCCAGCAGCTTCGCACAGGACTACGAGCAGTACTTC.

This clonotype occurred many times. The CDR3 DNA is TGTGCCAGCAGTCCGAAGCTGCTCTTCGCCAAAAACATTCAGTACTTC. This encodes CASSPKLLFAKNIQYF. This chain connects TRBV6-5 to TRBJ2-4; D is ambiguous. V was clipped by 5 bases and J by 1 base, with 15 bases between them. Germline assignment: CDR1 MNHEY and CDR2 SVGAGI. The CDR3 runs to 16 residues.

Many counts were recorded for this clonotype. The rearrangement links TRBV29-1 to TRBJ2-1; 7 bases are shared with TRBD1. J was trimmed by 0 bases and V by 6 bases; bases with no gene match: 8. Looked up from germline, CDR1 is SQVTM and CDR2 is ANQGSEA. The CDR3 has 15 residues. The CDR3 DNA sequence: TGCAGCGTCGTTCGGGGACAGAGCTCCTACAATGAGCAGTTCTTC. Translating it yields CSVVRGQSSYNEQFF.

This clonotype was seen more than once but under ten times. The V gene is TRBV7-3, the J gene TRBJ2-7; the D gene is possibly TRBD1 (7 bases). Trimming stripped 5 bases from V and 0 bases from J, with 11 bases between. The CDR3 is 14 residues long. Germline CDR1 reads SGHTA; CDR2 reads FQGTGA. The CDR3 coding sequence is TGTGCCAGCAGCCCGCAGGGGGGCTCCTACGAGCAGTACTTC. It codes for CASSPQGGSYEQYF.

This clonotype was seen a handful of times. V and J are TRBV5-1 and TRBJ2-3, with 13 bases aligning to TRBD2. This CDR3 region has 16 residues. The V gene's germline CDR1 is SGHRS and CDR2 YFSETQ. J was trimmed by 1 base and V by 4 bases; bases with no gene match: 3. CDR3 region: CASSPGLAGGTDTQYF. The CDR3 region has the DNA TGCGCCAGCAGCCCTGGACTAGCGGGAGGCACAGATACGCAGTATTTT.

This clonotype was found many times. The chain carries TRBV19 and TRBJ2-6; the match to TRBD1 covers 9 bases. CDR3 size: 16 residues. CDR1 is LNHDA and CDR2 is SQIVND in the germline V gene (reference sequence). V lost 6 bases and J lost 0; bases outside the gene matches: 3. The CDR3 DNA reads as TGTGCCAGTAGGGGACAGGGCTTCTCTGGGGCCAACGTCCTGACTTTC. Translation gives CASRGQGFSGANVLTF.

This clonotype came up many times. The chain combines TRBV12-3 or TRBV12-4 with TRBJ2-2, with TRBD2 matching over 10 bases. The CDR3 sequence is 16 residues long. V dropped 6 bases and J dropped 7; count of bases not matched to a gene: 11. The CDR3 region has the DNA TGTGCCAGCAGCCAAACTAGCGGGGCCTTCGGCGGGGAGCTGTTTTTT. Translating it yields CASSQTSGAFGGELFF.

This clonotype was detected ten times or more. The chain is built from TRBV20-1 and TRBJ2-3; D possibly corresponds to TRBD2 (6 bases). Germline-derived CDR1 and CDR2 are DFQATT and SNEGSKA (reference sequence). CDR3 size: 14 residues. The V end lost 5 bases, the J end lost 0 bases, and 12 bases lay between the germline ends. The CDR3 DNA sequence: TGCAGTGCTGTTAATAGCGGAAGCACAGATACGCAGTATTTT. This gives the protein CSAVNSGSTDTQYF.

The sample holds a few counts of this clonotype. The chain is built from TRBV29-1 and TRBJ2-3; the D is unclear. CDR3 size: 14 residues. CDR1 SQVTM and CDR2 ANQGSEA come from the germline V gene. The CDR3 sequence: CSMGLLPSTDTQYF. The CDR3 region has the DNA TGCAGTATGGGTCTCTTACCTAGCACAGATACGCAGTATTTT.

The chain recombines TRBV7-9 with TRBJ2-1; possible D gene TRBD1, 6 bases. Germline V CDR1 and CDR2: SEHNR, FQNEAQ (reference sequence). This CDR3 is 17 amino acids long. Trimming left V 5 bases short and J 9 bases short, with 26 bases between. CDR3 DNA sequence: TGTGCCAGCAGCCCCACAAACAGCACAGGGAAGGTCGGTGAGCAGTTCTTC. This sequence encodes CASSPTNSTGKVGEQFF.

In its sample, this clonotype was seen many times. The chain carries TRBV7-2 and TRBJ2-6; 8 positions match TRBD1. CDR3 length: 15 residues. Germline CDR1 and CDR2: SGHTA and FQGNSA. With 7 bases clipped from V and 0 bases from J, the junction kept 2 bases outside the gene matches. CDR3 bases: TGTGCCAGCACTACAGGGGGCTCTGGGGCCAACGTCCTGACTTTC. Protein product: CASTTGGSGANVLTF.

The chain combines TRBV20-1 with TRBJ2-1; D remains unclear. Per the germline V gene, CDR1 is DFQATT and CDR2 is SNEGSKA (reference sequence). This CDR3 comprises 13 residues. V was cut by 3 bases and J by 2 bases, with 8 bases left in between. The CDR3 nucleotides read TGCAGTGCTAGGGGCCTCCCCTACAATGAGCAGTTCTTC. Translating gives CSARGLPYNEQFF.

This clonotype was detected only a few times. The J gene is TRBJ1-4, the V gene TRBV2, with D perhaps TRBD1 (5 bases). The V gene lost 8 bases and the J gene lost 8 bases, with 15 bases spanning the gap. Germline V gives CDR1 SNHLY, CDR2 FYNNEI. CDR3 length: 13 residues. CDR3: CASHGDSGEKLFF. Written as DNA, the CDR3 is TGTGCCAGCCACGGGGACTCAGGGGAAAAACTGTTTTTT.

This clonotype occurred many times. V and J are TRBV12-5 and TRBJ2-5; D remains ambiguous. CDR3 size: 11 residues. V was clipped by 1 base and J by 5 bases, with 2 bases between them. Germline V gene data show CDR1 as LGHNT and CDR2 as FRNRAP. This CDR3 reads CASGLEETQYF. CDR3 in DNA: TGTGCTAGTGGTTTGGAGGAGACCCAGTACTTC.

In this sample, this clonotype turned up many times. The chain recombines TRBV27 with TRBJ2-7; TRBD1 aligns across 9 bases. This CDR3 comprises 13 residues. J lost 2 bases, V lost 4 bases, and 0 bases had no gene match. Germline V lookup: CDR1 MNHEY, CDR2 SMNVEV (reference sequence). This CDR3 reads CASSWTGAYEQYF. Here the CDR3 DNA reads TGTGCCAGCAGTTGGACAGGGGCCTACGAGCAGTACTTC.

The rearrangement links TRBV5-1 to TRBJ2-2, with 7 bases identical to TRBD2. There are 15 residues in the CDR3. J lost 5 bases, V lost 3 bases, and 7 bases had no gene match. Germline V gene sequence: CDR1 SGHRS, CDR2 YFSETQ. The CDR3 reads CASSWEGRRTGELFF. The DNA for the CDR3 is TGCGCCAGCAGCTGGGAGGGCCGGAGAACCGGGGAGCTGTTTTTT.

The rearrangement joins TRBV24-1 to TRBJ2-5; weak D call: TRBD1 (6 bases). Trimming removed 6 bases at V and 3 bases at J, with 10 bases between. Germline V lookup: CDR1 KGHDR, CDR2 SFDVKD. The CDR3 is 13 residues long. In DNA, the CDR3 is TGTGCCACCAGTACGGACAGCAAAGAGACCCAGTACTTC. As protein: CATSTDSKETQYF.

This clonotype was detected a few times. For the CDR3, the DNA is TGCGCCAGCAGCCTGGGAGGAGCAGGTGAGCAGTTCTTC. It translates to CASSLGGAGEQFF. This chain joins TRBV5-1 and TRBJ2-1; a possible D gene is TRBD2 (6 bases). V was trimmed by 4 bases and J by 9 bases, leaving 14 bases between them. The CDR3 is made up of 13 amino acids. Germline V gene data show CDR1 as SGHRS and CDR2 as YFSETQ.